This T cell receptor beta chain was obtained from a study of T cells in Graves' hyperthyroidism and ophthalmopathy. Study details: Staff took peripheral blood when the initial diagnosis was made, before any treatment began.

The TCR beta CDR3 regions underwent amplification using RNA transcripts as the source. The primer set for the first-round RT-PCR of the TCR CDR3 was HTBI. TCRdb redid the calling of the multiplex PCR reads with MiXCR, one entry per CDR3 protein. The table shows approximately 560,000 distinct CDR3 sequences, with 15% to 18% occurring only once. Among the patients, aged 18 to 65, hyperthyroidism was newly diagnosed and had lasted under 2 months. This clonotype was found many times. The CDR3 has 15 residues. Germline V CDR1 and CDR2: ENHRY, SYGVKD. V lost 4 bases and J lost 2; bases outside the gene matches: 5.

This sequence originates from a woman in her thirties with Graves' hyperthyroidism. The gene calls are TRBV10-3 and TRBJ2-3; 8 bases map to TRBD1. The specimen was blood. The CDR3 DNA reads as TGTGCCATCAGTGTCGACAGGGGATTCACAGATACGCAGTATTTT. It specifies CAISVDRGFTDTQYF.